The next 30 T cell receptor beta chains were all read from a single sample in a study of cytomegalovirus exposure and HLA in healthy donors. The PCR had 60 Vbeta and 13 Jbeta primers. Libraries were prepared by immunoSEQ multiplex PCR; TCRdb keeps only in-frame clonotypes and omits some of them. The top ten hold roughly 3% of the sample, which has about 200,000 clones, 65% to 85% seen once. The sample taken for sequencing was PBMCs. The source is a woman in her twenties or thirties in good health and CMV-seronegative.

This chain uses TRBV21-1 with TRBJ1-3; TRBD1 reflects the table's D call only, with no check against the DNA. TRBV21-1 is a recognized pseudogene. The CDR3 has 17 residues. CDR3 nucleotide sequence: TGTGCCAGCAGCAAAGAGCTCCGGACAGGCTCTGGAAACACCATATATTTT. Translated, it gives CASSKELRTGSGNTIYF.

This clone was observed a few times. The V and J genes are TRBV5-1 and TRBJ2-5; TRBD2 matches at 7 bases. Germline lookup yields CDR1 SGHRS and CDR2 YFSETQ. CDR3 length equals 16 residues. Unmatched junction bases numbered 13, after V lost 4 bases and J lost 4 bases. The CDR3 loop reads CASSPRTRRDGETQYF. The CDR3 DNA is TGCGCCAGCAGCCCCCGGACTAGGAGGGATGGAGAGACCCAGTACTTC.

The V and J genes are TRBV5-8 and TRBJ2-7, with 7 nucleotides matching TRBD2. The V gene's germline CDR1 is SGHTS and CDR2 YDEGEE. V lost 6 bases to trimming and J lost 3 bases; unmatched junction nucleotides: 0. This CDR3 contains 11 residues. CDR3 coding DNA: TGTGCCAGCATAGCGGGCTACGAGCAGTACTTC. Its translation: CASIAGYEQYF.

This clone was picked up a small number of times. The chain employs TRBV28 and TRBJ1-5, with 7 bases fitting TRBD1. There are 15 residues in the CDR3. Germline V gene data show CDR1 as MDHEN and CDR2 as SYDVKM. With V trimmed by 2 bases and J by 7 bases, 8 bases remained unmatched. CDR3 region: CASSLGTGEVQPQHF. The CDR3 DNA reads as TGTGCCAGCAGTTTAGGCACAGGGGAGGTGCAGCCCCAGCATTTT.

CDR3 coding DNA: TGTGCCAGCAGTTACTCGGGGGCGGCCCAAGAGACCCAGTACTTC. Its translation is CASSYSGAAQETQYF. V gene TRBV6-5 combines with J gene TRBJ2-5, with a tentative D call TRBD1 (6 bases). CDR3 length: 15 amino acids. Per germline, CDR1 MNHEY and CDR2 SVGAGI. Trimming stripped 0 bases from V and 1 base from J, with 9 bases between.

The sample holds a few counts of this clone. The chain couples TRBV7-6 to TRBJ1-1; D might be TRBD1 (5 bases). V lost 0 bases to trimming and J lost 1 base, with 6 bases between them. Germline loops: CDR1 SGHVS, CDR2 FNYEAQ. CDR3 length: 14 amino acids. CDR3 DNA sequence: TGTGCCAGCAGCTTAGCAACAGGGAACACTGAAGCTTTCTTT. This gives the protein CASSLATGNTEAFF.

The rearrangement uses TRBV27 and TRBJ2-7, with TRBD1 matching 10 bases. Germline lookup yields CDR1 MNHEY and CDR2 SMNVEV (reference sequence). The CDR3 has 16 amino acids. V shed 5 bases and J 5 bases; nucleotides not matched to a gene: 12. CDR3 DNA sequence: TGTGCCAGCAGTCTTCTAACCGGGACAGGGGTGGACGAGCAGTACTTC. Translated, it gives CASSLLTGTGVDEQYF.

V and J are TRBV30 and TRBJ2-3; 8 bases agree with TRBD2. The CDR3 consists of 14 residues. The V segment lost 3 bases and the J segment 9 bases; nucleotides outside the gene matches: 11. The V gene's germline CDR1 is GTSNPN and CDR2 SVGIG (reference sequence). DNA for the CDR3: TGTGCCTGGAGGAACAGTGGGACTAGGGGGACGCAGTATTTT. Amino acids: CAWRNSGTRGTQYF.

V is TRBV29-1 and J is TRBJ2-2; D might be TRBD2 (6 bases). CDR1 is SQVTM and CDR2 is ANQGSEA in the germline V gene. The CDR3 consists of 14 residues. Trimming pared 4 bases from V and 1 base from J, leaving 10 bases between. CDR3 protein: CSVGGDLNTGELFF. Written as DNA, the CDR3 is TGCAGCGTTGGCGGGGACTTGAACACCGGGGAGCTGTTTTTT.

A few counts support this clone. The V and J genes are TRBV18 and TRBJ2-3; TRBD2 agrees at 13 bases. Germline CDR1 and CDR2: KGHSH and LQKENI. The V gene end was trimmed by 6 bases and the J gene end by 5 bases; junction bases not matched to a gene: 5. CDR3 length equals 15 residues. The CDR3 spells CASSRGLAGIDTQYF. In DNA, the CDR3 is TGTGCCAGCTCCCGGGGACTAGCGGGGATAGATACGCAGTATTTT.

This chain uses TRBV7-2 with TRBJ2-7; TRBD2 matches at 8 bases. The CDR3 is made up of 14 amino acids. The V and J ends lost 1 base and 10 bases, in that order; junction bases with no gene match: 9. In germline, CDR1 is SGHTA, CDR2 FQGNSA. The CDR3 DNA follows: TGTGCCAGCAGCTTAGGAGGCGGGGGGTACGTTCAGTACTTC. It is translated as CASSLGGGGYVQYF.

The chain combines TRBV14 with TRBJ2-7; possibly TRBD2 for D (6 bases). This CDR3 has 15 residues. The V gene lost 1 base and the J gene lost 1 base, with 11 bases spanning the gap. Germline lookup yields CDR1 SGHDN and CDR2 FVKESK. CDR3 DNA sequence: TGTGCCAGCAGCCAAGGTCTGCGGGATTCCTACGAGCAGTACTTC. This encodes CASSQGLRDSYEQYF.

The chain has TRBV5-6 and TRBJ2-1; 8 bases match TRBD1. Germline assignment: CDR1 SGHDT and CDR2 YYEEEE. Trimming cost V 4 bases and J 2 bases; bases outside gene matches: 8. This CDR3 has 16 amino acids. The CDR3 loop is CASSHMQGAAYNEQFF. The CDR3 DNA reads as TGTGCCAGCAGCCACATGCAGGGGGCAGCCTACAATGAGCAGTTCTTC.

This clone was counted a few times. The gene calls are TRBV5-8 and TRBJ1-1; 7 bases map to TRBD1. The CDR3 totals 13 residues. Per germline, CDR1 SGHTS and CDR2 YDEGEE. The J segment lost 4 bases and the V segment lost 0 bases, leaving 0 bases of the junction unmatched. The DNA of the CDR3 is TGTGCCAGCAGCTTGGACAGGGGCACTGAAGCTTTCTTT. It codes for CASSLDRGTEAFF.

The V and J genes are TRBV5-6 and TRBJ1-2; maybe TRBD1 (6 bases). Germline loops: CDR1 SGHDT, CDR2 YYEEEE. The CDR3 is 16 residues long. Trimming cost V 4 bases and J 0 bases, with 16 bases left between them. CDR3 region: CASSPGTGRTNYGYTF. The CDR3 DNA follows: TGTGCCAGCAGCCCCGGAACAGGGCGTACTAACTATGGCTACACCTTC. Based on the CDR3 plus reference TRBV5-6 and TRBJ1-2, the full variable domain is DAGVTQSPTHLIKTRGQQVTLRCSPKSGHDTVSWYQQALGQGPQFIFQYYEEEERQRGNFPDRFSGHQFPNYSSELNVNALLLGDSALYLCASSPGTGRTNYGYTFGSGTRLTVV.

CDR3 protein: CASSLGSQSTGELFF. The CDR3 DNA is TGTGCCAGCAGCTTAGGATCCCAGTCAACCGGGGAGCTGTTTTTT. J is TRBJ2-2 and V is TRBV11-2; D call uncertain. The germline V gene has CDR1 SGHAT and CDR2 FQNNGV. The CDR3 loop spans 15 amino acids. Trimming cost V 1 base and J 5 bases, with 11 bases left between them.

The chain has TRBV6-6 and TRBJ2-7; TRBD1 is a possible D gene (6 bases). The CDR3 has 14 residues. Trimming pared 1 base from V and 0 bases from J, leaving 7 bases between. Germline assignment: CDR1 MNHNY and CDR2 SVGAGI (reference sequence). The chain's CDR3 is CASSYWGLSYEQYF. CDR3 sequence (DNA): TGTGCCAGCAGTTACTGGGGGCTCTCCTACGAGCAGTACTTC.

The CDR3: CASSFPGGDKTSYEQYF. The CDR3 DNA reads as TGTGCCAGCAGCTTCCCGGGGGGAGACAAGACTTCCTACGAGCAGTACTTC. J is TRBJ2-7 and V is TRBV11-2; 7 bases are shared with TRBD2. Per the germline V gene, CDR1 is SGHAT and CDR2 is FQNNGV. The CDR3 is made up of 17 amino acids. After removal of 3 bases from V and 1 base from J, the junction contained 12 bases not matched to a gene.

The chain joins TRBV10-3 to TRBJ2-6; the D is unclear. Germline lookup yields CDR1 ENHRY and CDR2 SYGVKD. V was clipped by 6 bases and J by 0 bases, with 6 bases between them. The CDR3 sequence is 14 residues long. The CDR3 coding sequence is TGTGCCATCAGGGGCCTCTCTGGGGCCAACGTCCTGACTTTC. Protein sequence: CAIRGLSGANVLTF.

Written as DNA, the CDR3 is TGCGCCAGCAGCTTGTTTGGGACAATAAATATGGACACTGAAGCTTTCTTT. Protein: CASSLFGTINMDTEAFF. The J gene is TRBJ1-1, the V gene TRBV5-1; D may be TRBD1 (6 bases). The CDR3 runs to 17 residues. V gave up 1 base and J gave up 3 bases, with 19 bases separating them. Germline CDR1 and CDR2: SGHRS and YFSETQ. The full variable domain, in which reference TRBV5-1 and TRBJ1-1 provide the parts outside the CDR3, is KAGVTQTPRYLIKTRGQQVTLSCSPISGHRSVSWYQQTPGQGLQFLFEYFSETQRNKGNFPGRFSGRQFSNSRSEMNVSTLELGDSALYLCASSLFGTINMDTEAFFGQGTRLTVV.

The rearrangement links TRBV2 to TRBJ1-6, with 8 nucleotides matching TRBD1. The CDR3 is 17 residues long. Germline V gene lookup returns CDR1 SNHLY and CDR2 FYNNEI. J gave up 9 bases and V 3 bases, and 13 bases lay outside the gene matches. The CDR3 here is CASSDELRGRIRSPLHF. In DNA, the CDR3 is TGTGCCAGCAGTGACGAACTCAGGGGGCGCATACGTTCACCCCTCCACTTT.

This clone was observed a handful of times. This rearrangement joins TRBV5-1 to TRBJ1-1; D is possibly TRBD1 (6 bases). Germline-derived CDR1 and CDR2 are SGHRS and YFSETQ. Trimming cost V 0 bases and J 6 bases, with 18 bases left between them. The CDR3 is made up of 16 amino acids. CDR3 loop: CASSLAMGAPFSEAFF. CDR3 nucleotide sequence: TGCGCCAGCAGCTTGGCGATGGGGGCGCCTTTCTCTGAAGCTTTCTTT.

The genes are TRBV7-9 and TRBJ2-1; 13 nucleotides agree with TRBD2. V was pared by 0 bases and J by 5 bases, with 7 bases of the junction left unmatched. The germline V gene has CDR1 SEHNR and CDR2 FQNEAQ (reference sequence). This CDR3 contains 18 residues. CDR3 amino acids: CASSLASGLAGVNNEQFF. The CDR3 coding sequence is TGTGCCAGCAGCTTAGCATCAGGACTAGCGGGAGTCAACAATGAGCAGTTCTTC. Together with reference TRBV7-9 and TRBJ2-1, the CDR3 gives the full variable domain: DTGVSQNPRHKITKRGQNVTFRCDPISEHNRLYWYRQTLGQGPEFLTYFQNEAQLEKSRLLSDRFSAERPKGSFSTLEIQRTEQGDSAMYLCASSLASGLAGVNNEQFFGPGTRLTVL.

The CDR3 spells CASSLVLRSTDTQYF. CDR3 nucleotides: TGTGCCAGCAGCTTAGTACTCCGATCCACAGATACGCAGTATTTT. The chain carries TRBV11-2 and TRBJ2-3; no reliable D call. Germline V CDR1 and CDR2: SGHAT, FQNNGV. The CDR3 totals 15 residues. Trimming cost V 1 base and J 2 bases, with 10 bases left between them.

The chain is built from TRBV7-4 and TRBJ2-4, with 7 positions matching TRBD1. The V and J ends lost 7 bases and 0 bases, in that order; junction bases with no gene match: 9. Per the germline V gene, CDR1 is SGHVT and CDR2 is SQSDAQ. The CDR3 has 16 residues. CDR3: CASTKTGARAKNIQYF. CDR3 nucleotides: TGTGCCAGCACCAAAACAGGGGCCCGAGCCAAAAACATTCAGTACTTC.

V gene TRBV6-1 combines with J gene TRBJ2-1, with 12 positions matching TRBD2. Trimming at V came to 6 bases and at J to 7 bases, leaving 7 bases not matched to a gene. This CDR3 is built from 15 residues. Germline assignment: CDR1 MNHNS and CDR2 SASEGT. The CDR3 DNA is TGTGCCAGCAGAAGACTAGCGGGGGACTTGAATGAGCAGTTCTTC. It codes for CASRRLAGDLNEQFF.

The chain is built from TRBV7-9 and TRBJ2-7; a weak D match, TRBD2 (6 bases). The germline gives CDR1 SEHNR, CDR2 FQNEAQ (reference sequence). Trimming removed 2 bases from V and 6 bases from J, with 20 bases in between. The CDR3 runs 16 residues. This CDR3 is CASSLLSWGLGGEQYF. As DNA, the CDR3 is TGTGCCAGCAGCTTATTAAGCTGGGGACTTGGGGGCGAGCAGTACTTC.

The V and J genes are TRBV5-4 and TRBJ2-5, with 7 bases that match TRBD2. Germline V lookup: CDR1 SGHNT, CDR2 YYREEE (reference sequence). There are 16 residues in the CDR3. V shed 0 bases and J 5 bases; nucleotides not matched to a gene: 10. The CDR3 sequence is CASSLGVAGGGETQYF. In nucleotides, the CDR3 is TGTGCCAGCAGCTTGGGGGTAGCGGGTGGGGGTGAGACCCAGTACTTC. Filled out from reference TRBV5-4 and TRBJ2-5, the complete variable domain reads ETGVTQSPTHLIKTRGQQVTLRCSSQSGHNTVSWYQQALGQGPQFIFQYYREEENGRGNFPPRFSGLQFPNYSSELNVNALELDDSALYLCASSLGVAGGGETQYFGPGTRLLVL.

The chain joins TRBV10-2 to TRBJ2-7; no firm D call. The length of the CDR3 is 11 residues. V was pared by 3 bases and J by 4 bases, with 4 bases between. Germline CDR1 reads WSHSY; CDR2 reads SAAADI. For the CDR3, the DNA is TGCGCCAGCAGTGACAGTTACGAGCAGTACTTC. This gives the protein CASSDSYEQYF.

The chain recombines TRBV27 with TRBJ1-1; D is unclear. Germline CDR1 MNHEY, CDR2 SMNVEV (reference sequence). The CDR3 is made up of 13 amino acids. V lost 6 bases and J 5 bases, leaving 13 bases between the germline ends. The CDR3 region is CASSPGWETEAFF. The CDR3 coding sequence is TGTGCCAGCAGCCCCGGCTGGGAGACTGAAGCTTTCTTT.